Listed here is a single T cell receptor beta chain. The target of this receptor is not known. No clone much larger than this one lies a single base away; base qualities are absent. This sample was included in a study of post-analysis software for immune sequencing data (dated by TCRdb to about 2015). For context, the study as a whole: Relapsing-remitting, secondary progressive and progressive-relapsing multiple sclerosis were recorded as disease courses, and subtype annotation was lacking for some patients. The multiple sclerosis patient repertoires were compared with approximately 11 previously published healthy control repertoires from donors aged about 6 to 25 years. A subset of samples was prepared in parallel using single-end sample barcoding, then pooled and co-amplified after Illumina adapter ligation.

The library was generated by PCR. The sample was run on an Illumina HiSeq 2500. Unique molecular identifiers were incorporated into TCR beta cDNA libraries to reduce PCR and sequencing biases. Around 500,000 cDNA molecules were obtained for every 1 to 10 million input T cells, so each molecule roughly corresponded to one T cell. Patient libraries were prepared and sequenced with the same protocol used for the earlier healthy control dataset. Samples belonging to the same batch were prepared together, multiplexed and sequenced on a shared HiSeq lane. Turning to the authors' computational methods: MIGEC handled the raw barcoded reads, throwing out single-read molecular identifier groups before consensus assembly and CDR3 extraction. Clonotype tables were post-analysed with VDJtools, and diversity was normalized by down-sampling all datasets to the smallest sample size. Repertoire overlap clustering matched CDR3 amino acid but not nucleotide sequences to correct batch-related cross-sample contamination. In-frame beta chains were kept once TCRdb had trimmed the public reads at Q25 with fastp and called clones with MiXCR. Rows are combined by CDR3 protein, so each entry shows the most common genes and DNA. TCRdb, rather than the study authors, made the V and J calls. This sample gives roughly 620,000 distinct CDR3 sequences in total; 40% to 50% of them show up just once. The ten biggest clones cover under 2% of the sample.

To demonstrate the VDJtools post-analysis software, the study profiled TCR beta repertoires from the peripheral blood of 10 to 15 young patients with multiple sclerosis. Multiple sclerosis patients were children and adolescents aged about 6 to 17 years. General study outcomes and caveats: Direct clustering with F measure showed strong co-clustering of samples prepared in the same batch, prompting a batch-effect correction. Compared with controls, multiple sclerosis patients had significantly lower normalized Chao1 diversity, a finding suggesting substantial peripheral T-cell clonal expansion. The multiple sclerosis patient group was slightly younger than the control group.

This clonotype originated in a girl under 18 with multiple sclerosis. Sequencing input: blood.

The CDR3 has the sequence CASTQGRDTDTQYF. The nucleotide sequence reads TGCGCCAGCACTCAGGGGCGGGACACAGATACGCAGTATTTT. Here the chain combines TRBV5-1 and TRBJ2-3; the D segment may tentatively be TRBD1 or TRBD2, each giving 6 matched bases. Based on the germline V gene, the CDR1 and CDR2 sequences are SGHRS and YFSETQ. The CDR3, from cysteine to phenylalanine, totals 14 residues. The only DNA kept is the CDR3, 42 bases in frame from the first base. V lost 6 bases and J lost 2 bases; the stretch between them is 13 bases long.